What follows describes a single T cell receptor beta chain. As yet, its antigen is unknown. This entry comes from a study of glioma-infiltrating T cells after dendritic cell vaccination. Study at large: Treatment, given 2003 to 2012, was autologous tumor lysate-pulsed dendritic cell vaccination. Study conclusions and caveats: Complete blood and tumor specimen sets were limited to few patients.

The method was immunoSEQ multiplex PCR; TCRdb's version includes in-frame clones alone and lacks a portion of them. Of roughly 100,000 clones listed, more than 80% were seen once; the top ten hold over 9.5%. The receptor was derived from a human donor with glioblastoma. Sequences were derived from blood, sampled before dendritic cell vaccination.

This CDR3 is CASSLAGQGIAGANVLTF. The CDR3 region has the DNA TGTGCCAGCAGCTTGGCGGGACAGGGGATTGCTGGGGCCAACGTCCTGACTTTC. The rearrangement joins TRBV5-6 to TRBJ2-6; TRBD1 matches 10 bases. The V gene's germline CDR1 is SGHDT and CDR2 YYEEEE. V lost 0 bases and J lost 2; bases outside the gene matches: 5. The CDR3 sequence is 18 residues long.